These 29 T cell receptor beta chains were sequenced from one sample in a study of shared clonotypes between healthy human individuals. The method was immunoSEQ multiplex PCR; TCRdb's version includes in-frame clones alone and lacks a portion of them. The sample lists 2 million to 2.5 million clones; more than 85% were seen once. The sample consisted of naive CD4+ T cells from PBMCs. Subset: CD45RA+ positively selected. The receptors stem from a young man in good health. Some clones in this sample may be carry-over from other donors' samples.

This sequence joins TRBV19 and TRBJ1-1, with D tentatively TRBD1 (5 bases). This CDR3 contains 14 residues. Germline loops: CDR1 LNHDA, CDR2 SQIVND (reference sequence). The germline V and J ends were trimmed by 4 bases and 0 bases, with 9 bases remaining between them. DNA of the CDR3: TGTGCCAGTAGTAGGAACAGGTTGAACACTGAAGCTTTCTTT. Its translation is CASSRNRLNTEAFF.

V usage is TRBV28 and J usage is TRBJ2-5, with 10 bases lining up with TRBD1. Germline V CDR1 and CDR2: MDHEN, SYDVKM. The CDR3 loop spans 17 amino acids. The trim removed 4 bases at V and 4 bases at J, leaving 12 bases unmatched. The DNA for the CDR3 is TGTGCCAGCAGTTCCTATTGGGACAGGGGAGTTGGAGAGACCCAGTACTTC. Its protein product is CASSSYWDRGVGETQYF.

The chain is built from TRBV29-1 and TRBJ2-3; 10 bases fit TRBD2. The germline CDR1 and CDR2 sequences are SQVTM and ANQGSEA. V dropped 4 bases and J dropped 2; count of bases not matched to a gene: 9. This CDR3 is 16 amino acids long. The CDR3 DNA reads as TGCAGCGTTGTAGGGCTAGCGGGAGCAGACACAGATACGCAGTATTTT. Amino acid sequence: CSVVGLAGADTDTQYF.

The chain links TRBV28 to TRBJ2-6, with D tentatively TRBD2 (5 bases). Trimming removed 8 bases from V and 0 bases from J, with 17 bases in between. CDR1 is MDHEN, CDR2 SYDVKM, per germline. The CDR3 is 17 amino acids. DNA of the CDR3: TGTGCCAGCCTAGCATCGCTCCCCTCCTCTGGGGCCAACGTCCTGACTTTC. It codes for CASLASLPSSGANVLTF.

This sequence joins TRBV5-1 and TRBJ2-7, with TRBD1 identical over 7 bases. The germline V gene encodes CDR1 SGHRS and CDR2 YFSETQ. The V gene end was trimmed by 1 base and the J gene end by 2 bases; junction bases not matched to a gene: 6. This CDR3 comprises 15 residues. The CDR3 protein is CASSLKGTAPYEQYF. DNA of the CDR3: TGCGCCAGCAGCTTGAAGGGGACAGCACCCTACGAGCAGTACTTC.

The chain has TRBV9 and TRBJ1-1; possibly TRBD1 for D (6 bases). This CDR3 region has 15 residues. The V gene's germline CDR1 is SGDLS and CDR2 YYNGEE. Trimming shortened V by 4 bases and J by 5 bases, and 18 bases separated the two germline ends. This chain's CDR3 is CASSPADTGQTEAFF. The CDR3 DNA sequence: TGTGCCAGCAGCCCAGCGGACACCGGACAGACTGAAGCTTTCTTT.

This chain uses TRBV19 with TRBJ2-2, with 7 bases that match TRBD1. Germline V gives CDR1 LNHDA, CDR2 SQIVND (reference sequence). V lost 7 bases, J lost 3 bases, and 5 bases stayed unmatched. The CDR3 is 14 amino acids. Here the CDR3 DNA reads TGTGCCAGTACCGATACAGGGGACACCGGGGAGCTGTTTTTT. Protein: CASTDTGDTGELFF.

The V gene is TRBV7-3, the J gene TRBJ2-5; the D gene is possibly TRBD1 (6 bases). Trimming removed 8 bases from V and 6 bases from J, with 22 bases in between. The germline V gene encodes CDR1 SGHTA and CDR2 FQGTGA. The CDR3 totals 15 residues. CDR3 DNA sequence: TGTGCCAGCGCCCTCACAGGGCTGGGAGCTCAGACCCAGTACTTC. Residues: CASALTGLGAQTQYF.

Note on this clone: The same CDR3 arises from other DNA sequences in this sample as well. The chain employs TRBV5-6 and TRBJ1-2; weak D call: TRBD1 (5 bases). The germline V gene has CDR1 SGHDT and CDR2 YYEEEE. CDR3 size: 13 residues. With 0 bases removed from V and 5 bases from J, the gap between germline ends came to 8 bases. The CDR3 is CASSLGQTYGYTF. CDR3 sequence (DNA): TGTGCCAGCAGCTTGGGACAGACATATGGCTACACCTTC.

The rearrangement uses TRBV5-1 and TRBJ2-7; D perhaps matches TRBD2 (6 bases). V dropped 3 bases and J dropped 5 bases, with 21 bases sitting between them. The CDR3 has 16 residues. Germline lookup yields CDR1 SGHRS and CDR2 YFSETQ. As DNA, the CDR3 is TGCGCCAGCAGCTCGGGACTTTCCGTAACGGTTAACGAGCAGTACTTC. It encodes CASSSGLSVTVNEQYF.

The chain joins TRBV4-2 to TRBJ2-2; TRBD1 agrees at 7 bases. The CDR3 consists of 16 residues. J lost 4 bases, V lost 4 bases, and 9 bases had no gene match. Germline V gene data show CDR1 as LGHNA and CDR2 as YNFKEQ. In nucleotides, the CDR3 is TGTGCCAGCAGCCCGGGACAGTACCCTCCCACCGGGGAGCTGTTTTTT. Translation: CASSPGQYPPTGELFF.

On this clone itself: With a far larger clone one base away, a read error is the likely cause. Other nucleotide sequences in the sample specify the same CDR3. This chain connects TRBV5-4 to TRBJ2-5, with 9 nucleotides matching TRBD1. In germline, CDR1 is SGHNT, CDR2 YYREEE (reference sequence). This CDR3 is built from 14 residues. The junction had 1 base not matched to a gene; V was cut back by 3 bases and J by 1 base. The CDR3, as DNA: TGTGCCAGCAGCTGGGGACAGGGCCAAGAGACCCAGTACTTC. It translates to CASSWGQGQETQYF. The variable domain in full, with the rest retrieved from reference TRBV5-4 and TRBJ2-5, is ETGVTQSPTHLIKTRGQQVTLRCSSQSGHNTVSWYQQALGQGPQFIFQYYREEENGRGNFPPRFSGLQFPNYSSELNVNALELDDSALYLCASSWGQGQETQYFGPGTRLLVL.

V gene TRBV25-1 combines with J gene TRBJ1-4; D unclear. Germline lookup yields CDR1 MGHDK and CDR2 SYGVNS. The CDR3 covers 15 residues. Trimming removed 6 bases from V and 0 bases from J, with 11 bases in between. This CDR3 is CASRPPVATNEKLFF. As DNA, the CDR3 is TGTGCCAGCAGGCCCCCCGTGGCAACTAATGAAAAACTGTTTTTT.

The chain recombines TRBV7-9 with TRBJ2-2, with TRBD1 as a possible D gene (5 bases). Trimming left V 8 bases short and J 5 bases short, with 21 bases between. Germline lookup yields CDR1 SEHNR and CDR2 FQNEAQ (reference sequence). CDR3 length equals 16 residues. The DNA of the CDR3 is TGTGCCAGCGGTCGTAGGGGATCCCTAGGGACCGGGGAGCTGTTTTTT. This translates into CASGRRGSLGTGELFF. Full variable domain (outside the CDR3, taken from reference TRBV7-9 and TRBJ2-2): DTGVSQNPRHKITKRGQNVTFRCDPISEHNRLYWYRQTLGQGPEFLTYFQNEAQLEKSRLLSDRFSAERPKGSFSTLEIQRTEQGDSAMYLCASGRRGSLGTGELFFGEGSRLTVL.

In DNA form, the CDR3 reads TGTGCCAGCAGTGAAGGAGGGGTTCAGGAGACCCAGTACTTC. This sequence encodes CASSEGGVQETQYF. The chain uses TRBV6-1 and TRBJ2-5, with D perhaps assigned TRBD1 or TRBD2 (5 bases each). Per germline, CDR1 MNHNS and CDR2 SASEGT. Trimming took 1 base from V and 5 from J, leaving 11 bases between them. The CDR3 length is 14 residues.

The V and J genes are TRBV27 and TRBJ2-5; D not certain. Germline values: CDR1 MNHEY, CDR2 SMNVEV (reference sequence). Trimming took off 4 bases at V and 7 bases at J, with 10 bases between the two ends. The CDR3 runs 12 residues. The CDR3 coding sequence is TGTGCCAGCAGTTATACGCACGGGACCCAGTACTTC. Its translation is CASSYTHGTQYF.

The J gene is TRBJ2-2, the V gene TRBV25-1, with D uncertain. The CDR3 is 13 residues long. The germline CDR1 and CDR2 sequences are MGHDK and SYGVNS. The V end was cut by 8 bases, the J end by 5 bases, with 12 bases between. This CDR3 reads CASQTQNTGELFF. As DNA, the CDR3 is TGTGCCAGCCAAACCCAAAATACCGGGGAGCTGTTTTTT.

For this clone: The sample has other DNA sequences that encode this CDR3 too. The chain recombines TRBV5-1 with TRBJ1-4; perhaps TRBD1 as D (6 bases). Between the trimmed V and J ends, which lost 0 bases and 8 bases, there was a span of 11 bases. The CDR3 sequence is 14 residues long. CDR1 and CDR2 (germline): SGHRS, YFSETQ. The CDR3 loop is CASSLVGGEEKLFF. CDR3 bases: TGCGCCAGCAGCTTGGTAGGGGGTGAAGAAAAACTGTTTTTT.

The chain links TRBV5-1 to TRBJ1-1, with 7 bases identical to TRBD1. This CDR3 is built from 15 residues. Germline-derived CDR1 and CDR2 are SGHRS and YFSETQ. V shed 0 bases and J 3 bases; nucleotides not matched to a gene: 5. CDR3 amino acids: CASSLVSGGHTEAFF. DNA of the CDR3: TGCGCCAGCAGCTTGGTGTCAGGGGGACACACTGAAGCTTTCTTT.

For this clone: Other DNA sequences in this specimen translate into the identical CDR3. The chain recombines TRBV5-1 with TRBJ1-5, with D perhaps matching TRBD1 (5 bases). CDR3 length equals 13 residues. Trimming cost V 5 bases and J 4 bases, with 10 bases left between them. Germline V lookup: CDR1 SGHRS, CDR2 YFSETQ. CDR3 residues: CASRRDGNQPQHF. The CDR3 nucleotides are TGCGCCAGCAGGCGGGACGGTAATCAGCCCCAGCATTTT.

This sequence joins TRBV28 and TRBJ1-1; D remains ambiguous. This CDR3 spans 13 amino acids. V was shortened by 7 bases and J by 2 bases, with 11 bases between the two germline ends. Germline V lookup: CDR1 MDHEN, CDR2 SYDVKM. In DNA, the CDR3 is TGTGCCAGCAAAACACACCTCAACACTGAAGCTTTCTTT. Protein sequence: CASKTHLNTEAFF.

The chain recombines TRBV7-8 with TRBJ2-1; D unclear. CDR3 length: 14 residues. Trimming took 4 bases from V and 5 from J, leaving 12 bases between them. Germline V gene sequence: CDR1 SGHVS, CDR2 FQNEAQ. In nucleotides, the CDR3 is TGTGCCAGCAGCTCTCGGCTCAACAACAATGAGCAGTTCTTC. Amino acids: CASSSRLNNNEQFF. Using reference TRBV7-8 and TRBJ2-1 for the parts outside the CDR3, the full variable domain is GAGVSQSPRYKVAKRGQDVALRCDPISGHVSLFWYQQALGQGPEFLTYFQNEAQLDKSGLPSDRFFAERPEGSVSTLKIQRTQQEDSAVYLCASSSRLNNNEQFFGPGTRLTVL.

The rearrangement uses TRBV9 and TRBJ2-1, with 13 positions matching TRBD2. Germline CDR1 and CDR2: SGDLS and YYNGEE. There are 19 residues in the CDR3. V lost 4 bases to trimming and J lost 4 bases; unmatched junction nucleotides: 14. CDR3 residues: CASSKGTSGNRGLYNEQFF. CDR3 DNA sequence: TGTGCCAGCAGCAAGGGGACTAGCGGGAACAGAGGGCTTTACAATGAGCAGTTCTTC.

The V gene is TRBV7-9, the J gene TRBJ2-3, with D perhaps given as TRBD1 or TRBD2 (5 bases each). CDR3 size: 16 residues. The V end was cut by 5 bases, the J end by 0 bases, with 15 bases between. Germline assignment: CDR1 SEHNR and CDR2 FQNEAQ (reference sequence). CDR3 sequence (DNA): TGTGCCAGCAGCCCAGGGACGGCCGCTAGCACAGATACGCAGTATTTT. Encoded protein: CASSPGTAASTDTQYF.

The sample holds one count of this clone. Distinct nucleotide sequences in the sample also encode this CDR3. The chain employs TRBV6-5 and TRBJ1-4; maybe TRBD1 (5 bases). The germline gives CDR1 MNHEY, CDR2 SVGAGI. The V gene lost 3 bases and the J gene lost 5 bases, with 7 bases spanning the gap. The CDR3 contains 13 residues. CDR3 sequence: CASSYGGNEKLFF. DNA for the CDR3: TGTGCCAGCAGTTATGGGGGGAATGAAAAACTGTTTTTT.

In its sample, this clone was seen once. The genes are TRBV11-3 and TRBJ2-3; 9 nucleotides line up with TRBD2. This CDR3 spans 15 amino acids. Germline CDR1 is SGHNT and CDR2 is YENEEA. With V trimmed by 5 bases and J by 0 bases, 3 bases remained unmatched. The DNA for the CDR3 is TGTGCCAGCAGCCGAACTAGCGGGAGCACAGATACGCAGTATTTT. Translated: CASSRTSGSTDTQYF.

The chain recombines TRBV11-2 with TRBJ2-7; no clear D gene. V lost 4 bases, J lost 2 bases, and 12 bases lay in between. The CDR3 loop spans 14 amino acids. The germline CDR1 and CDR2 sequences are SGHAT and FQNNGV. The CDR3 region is CASSSPPGAYEQYF. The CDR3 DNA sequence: TGTGCCAGCAGCTCCCCCCCTGGTGCCTACGAGCAGTACTTC.

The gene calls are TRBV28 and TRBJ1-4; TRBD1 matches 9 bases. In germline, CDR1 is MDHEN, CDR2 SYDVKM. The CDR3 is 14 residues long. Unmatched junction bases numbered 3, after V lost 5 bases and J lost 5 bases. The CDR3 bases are TGTGCCAGCAGTATCGGGACAGGGAATGAAAAACTGTTTTTT. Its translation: CASSIGTGNEKLFF.

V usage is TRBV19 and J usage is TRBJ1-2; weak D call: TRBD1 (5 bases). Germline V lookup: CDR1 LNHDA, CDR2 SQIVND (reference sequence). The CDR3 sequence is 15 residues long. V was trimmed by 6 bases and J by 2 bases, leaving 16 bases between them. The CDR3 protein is CASSPGGVRNYGYTF. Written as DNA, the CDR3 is TGTGCCAGTAGCCCCGGGGGGGTCAGGAACTATGGCTACACCTTC.